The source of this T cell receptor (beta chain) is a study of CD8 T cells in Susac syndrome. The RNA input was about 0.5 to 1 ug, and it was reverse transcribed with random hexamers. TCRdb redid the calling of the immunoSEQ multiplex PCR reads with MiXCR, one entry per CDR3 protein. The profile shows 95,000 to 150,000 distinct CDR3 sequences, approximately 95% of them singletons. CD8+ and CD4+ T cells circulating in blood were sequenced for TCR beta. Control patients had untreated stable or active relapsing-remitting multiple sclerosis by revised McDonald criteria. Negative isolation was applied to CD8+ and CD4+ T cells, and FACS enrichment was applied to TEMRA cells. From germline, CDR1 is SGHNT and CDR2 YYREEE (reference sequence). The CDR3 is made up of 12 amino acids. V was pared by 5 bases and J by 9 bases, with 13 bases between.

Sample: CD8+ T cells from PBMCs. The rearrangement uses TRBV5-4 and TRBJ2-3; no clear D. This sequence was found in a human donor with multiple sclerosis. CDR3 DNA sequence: TGTGCCAGCAGTCGCGAGACGGCCACGCAGTATTTT. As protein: CASSRETATQYF.